The next 10 T cell receptor beta chains were all read from a single sample in a study of monozygotic twins with inflammatory bowel disease (dated by TCRdb to about 2019). Library creation used 5' RACE. The reads were generated on an Illumina HiSeq 2500. After reprocessing by TCRdb, each CDR3 protein sequence is one entry, and no DNA is given. The data table for this sample lists about 200,000 distinct CDR3 sequences. The top ten constitute under 8.5% of the sample. Material: blood. All receptors derive from a human donor with ulcerative colitis or Crohn's disease, or a healthy co-twin of an affected twin (not recorded which).

The V and J genes are TRBV7-3 and TRBJ2-1; the D gene TCRdb calls, TRBD1, cannot be checked with no DNA. CDR3 length: 15 residues. Per germline, CDR1 SGHTA and CDR2 FQGTGA. The CDR3 loop is CASSSGTGVYNEQFF.

The rearrangement uses TRBV27 and TRBJ1-1; absent DNA, TCRdb's TRBD1 call cannot be checked. The CDR3 contains 14 residues. From germline, CDR1 is MNHEY and CDR2 SMNVEV (reference sequence). CDR3 sequence reads: CASSPGGGGTEAFF.

V and J are TRBV6-1 and TRBJ2-3; TCRdb's D call, TRBD1, is unchecked because there is no DNA. Germline V gives CDR1 MNHNS, CDR2 SASEGT. The length of the CDR3 is 18 residues. This CDR3 reads CASRDWSSLDRGPDTQYF.

The chain carries TRBV19 and TRBJ2-4; TCRdb's assignment of TRBD1 cannot be checked, as there is no DNA. This CDR3 contains 15 residues. Looked up from germline, CDR1 is LNHDA and CDR2 is SQIVND (reference sequence). This CDR3 is CASSLTGLAKNIQYF. Full variable domain (missing parts from reference TRBV19 and TRBJ2-4): DGGITQSPKYLFRKEGQNVTLSCEQNLNHDAMYWYRQDPGQGLRLIYYSQIVNDFQKGDIAEGYSVSREKKESFPLTVTSAQKNPTAFYLCASSLTGLAKNIQYFGAGTRLSVL.

V usage is TRBV7-2 and J usage is TRBJ1-1; the D gene TCRdb calls, TRBD1, cannot be checked with no DNA. CDR1 SGHTA and CDR2 FQGNSA come from the germline V gene. The CDR3 contains 19 residues. The CDR3 sequence is CASSLALQGGVRMNTEAFF. Full variable domain (outside the CDR3, taken from reference TRBV7-2 and TRBJ1-1): GAGVSQSPSNKVTEKGKDVELRCDPISGHTALYWYRQSLGQGLEFLIYFQGNSAPDKSGLPSDRFSAERTGGSVSTLTIQRTQQEDSAVYLCASSLALQGGVRMNTEAFFGQGTRLTVV.

Here the CDR3 reads CASSLLAWADTQYF. The chain uses TRBV5-1 and TRBJ2-3; TCRdb names TRBD2, which stays unverified in the absence of DNA. The CDR3 length is 14 residues. Germline V CDR1 and CDR2: SGHRS, YFSETQ.

V gene TRBV28 combines with J gene TRBJ2-6. Looked up from germline, CDR1 is MDHEN and CDR2 is SYDVKM. CDR3 size: 11 residues. The CDR3 loop is CASTDTNVLTF.

The chain has TRBV29-1 and TRBJ2-2; TCRdb selects TRBD1, and the lack of DNA leaves this call unchecked. CDR3 size: 14 residues. From germline, CDR1 is SQVTM and CDR2 ANQGSEA. The CDR3 is CSVESGGSTGELFF.

J is TRBJ2-7 and V is TRBV18; TCRdb selects TRBD1, and the lack of DNA leaves this call unchecked. Germline V gene lookup returns CDR1 KGHSH and CDR2 LQKENI. The CDR3 contains 14 residues. The CDR3 loop is CASSVPGSAYEQYF.

The chain carries TRBV20-1 and TRBJ2-1; TCRdb reports TRBD2, a call that lacks DNA to check it against. This CDR3 region has 12 residues. Per germline, CDR1 DFQATT and CDR2 SNEGSKA (reference sequence). CDR3: CSASRAGNEQFF.